These 16 T cell receptor beta chains were all obtained from the same sample, sequenced in a study of OX40 agonist ivuxolimab in advanced cancers. Assay: immunoSEQ multiplex PCR; the TCRdb copy retains only in-frame clones and omits some. The table lists over 70,000 clones, 80% to 90% of them singletons, with around 1.5% in the top ten. The sample consisted of CD4+ or CD8+ T cells sorted from blood, taken in a trial of the OX40 agonist ivuxolimab. The receptor set was obtained from an adult with an advanced solid tumor such as melanoma, head and neck, liver or kidney cancer.

This clone was counted a few times. The V gene is TRBV6-1, the J gene TRBJ2-3; possible D gene TRBD1, 6 bases. Germline assignment: CDR1 MNHNS and CDR2 SASEGT. Trimming pared 4 bases from V and 1 base from J, leaving 12 bases between. This CDR3 has 15 amino acids. CDR3 region: CASSVSQGGTDTQYF. The DNA of the CDR3 is TGTGCCAGCAGTGTTTCACAGGGCGGCACAGATACGCAGTATTTT.

V usage is TRBV5-4 and J usage is TRBJ2-7; 15 bases map to TRBD2. V lost 9 bases, J lost 0 bases, and 13 bases stayed unmatched. Germline-derived CDR1 and CDR2 are SGHNT and YYREEE (reference sequence). CDR3 length equals 18 residues. The CDR3 loop reads CATHGLGTSGGSSYEQYF. The CDR3 nucleotides are TGTGCCACCCACGGCCTGGGGACTAGCGGGGGGAGCTCCTACGAGCAGTACTTC.

CDR3 protein: CASSRVGTTGGWDNEQFF. CDR3 coding DNA: TGTGCCAGCAGTAGAGTGGGTACCACAGGGGGCTGGGACAATGAGCAGTTCTTC. This sequence joins TRBV7-3 and TRBJ2-1, with 9 bases matching TRBD1. The CDR3 consists of 18 residues. Germline-derived CDR1 and CDR2 are SGHTA and FQGTGA. V shed 6 bases and J 5 bases; nucleotides not matched to a gene: 17.

In DNA, the CDR3 is TGTGCCAGCAGCCCCCCTGGAGGCCTCACCTACGAGCAGTACTTC. Protein sequence: CASSPPGGLTYEQYF. The genes are TRBV7-9 and TRBJ2-7; D perhaps matches TRBD2 (5 bases). This CDR3 contains 15 residues. The V gene's germline CDR1 is SEHNR and CDR2 FQNEAQ (reference sequence). The V end was cut by 5 bases, the J end by 2 bases, with 16 bases between.

This chain uses TRBV10-2 with TRBJ2-7; 8 nucleotides line up with TRBD2. Germline V gene sequence: CDR1 WSHSY, CDR2 SAAADI. Trimming cost V 6 bases and J 2 bases; bases outside gene matches: 9. This CDR3 comprises 15 residues. The CDR3 reads CASRPGSGGTYEQYF. CDR3 bases: TGCGCCAGCAGGCCTGGGAGCGGGGGTACCTACGAGCAGTACTTC.

This clone came up a few times. CDR3: CASSHTAEQYF. CDR3 DNA sequence: TGTGCCAGCAGCCATACCGCGGAGCAGTACTTC. The chain has TRBV7-2 and TRBJ2-7; D is uncertain. This CDR3 is 11 amino acids long. The V and J ends lost 5 bases and 7 bases respectively, with 9 bases between them. CDR1 SGHTA and CDR2 FQGNSA come from the germline V gene. Variable domain in full (rest from reference TRBV7-2 and TRBJ2-7): GAGVSQSPSNKVTEKGKDVELRCDPISGHTALYWYRQSLGQGLEFLIYFQGNSAPDKSGLPSDRFSAERTGGSVSTLTIQRTQQEDSAVYLCASSHTAEQYFGPGTRLTVT.

The chain uses TRBV10-1 and TRBJ2-3; 10 bases agree with TRBD2. The CDR3 spans 15 residues. Looked up from germline, CDR1 is WNHNN and CDR2 is SYGVQD (reference sequence). The V segment lost 4 bases and the J segment 2 bases; nucleotides outside the gene matches: 3. Here the CDR3 reads CASSVAGGLTDTQYF. CDR3 nucleotides: TGCGCCAGCAGTGTAGCGGGAGGCCTCACAGATACGCAGTATTTT.

The chain joins TRBV11-3 to TRBJ1-1; no clear D gene. The CDR3 sequence is 16 residues long. Trimming removed 5 bases from V and 3 bases from J, with 19 bases in between. CDR1 is SGHNT, CDR2 YENEEA, per germline. The CDR3 DNA reads TGTGCCAGCAGCCCGATAGACATCTCCCTCTACACTGAAGCTTTCTTT. It specifies CASSPIDISLYTEAFF.

V usage is TRBV29-1 and J usage is TRBJ1-1; 7 nucleotides agree with TRBD1. CDR1 is SQVTM, CDR2 ANQGSEA, per germline. V was clipped by 6 bases and J by 6 bases; unmatched bases: 7. This CDR3 has 12 residues. The CDR3 DNA reads as TGCAGCGTGGTAACAGGGGTCGCTGAAGCTTTCTTT. Its translation is CSVVTGVAEAFF.

J is TRBJ2-1 and V is TRBV7-8; 8 nucleotides align to TRBD2. Trimming cost V 5 bases and J 4 bases; bases outside gene matches: 7. The germline CDR1 and CDR2 sequences are SGHVS and FQNEAQ. This CDR3 has 15 amino acids. CDR3 coding DNA: TGTGCCAGCAGCCCCACTAGCGGACTTTACAATGAGCAGTTCTTC. Its translation: CASSPTSGLYNEQFF.

The chain uses TRBV2 and TRBJ2-3; tentative D call: TRBD1 (6 bases). CDR1 and CDR2 (germline): SNHLY, FYNNEI. Trimming removed 6 bases from V and 0 bases from J, with 13 bases in between. The CDR3 spans 15 residues. This CDR3 reads CASRRQGKSTDTQYF. CDR3 coding DNA: TGTGCCAGCAGGCGCCAGGGGAAAAGCACAGATACGCAGTATTTT.

The sample holds one count of this clone. This chain's CDR3 is CASSPGSTDTQYF. CDR3 bases: TGTGCCAGCTCACCGGGTAGCACAGATACGCAGTATTTT. The chain combines TRBV18 with TRBJ2-3; D not certain. CDR1 KGHSH and CDR2 LQKENI come from the germline V gene. V gave up 3 bases and J gave up 0 bases, with 4 bases separating them. The CDR3 totals 13 residues.

The V call is TRBV5-1, the J call TRBJ1-1; a possible D gene is TRBD1 (5 bases). CDR3 length equals 12 residues. Germline V CDR1 and CDR2: SGHRS, YFSETQ. V lost 7 bases, J lost 7 bases, and 14 bases lay in between. CDR3 residues: CASGLSGVEAFF. In nucleotides, the CDR3 is TGCGCCAGCGGTCTCTCGGGGGTTGAAGCTTTCTTT.

This chain connects TRBV9 to TRBJ1-1; D may be TRBD1 (6 bases). V lost 0 bases and J 4 bases, leaving 10 bases between the germline ends. The CDR3 has 14 amino acids. Germline V gene sequence: CDR1 SGDLS, CDR2 YYNGEE. The CDR3 spells CASSVAGAGTEAFF. In nucleotides, the CDR3 is TGTGCCAGCAGCGTAGCGGGGGCGGGCACTGAAGCTTTCTTT. Variable domain in full (rest from reference TRBV9 and TRBJ1-1): DSGVTQTPKHLITATGQRVTLRCSPRSGDLSVYWYQQSLDQGLQFLIQYYNGEERAKGNILERFSAQQFPDLHSELNLSSLELGDSALYFCASSVAGAGTEAFFGQGTRLTVV.

V and J are TRBV5-1 and TRBJ2-3; 8 nucleotides line up with TRBD2. The CDR3 has 13 residues. V trimming: 6 bases; J trimming: 5 bases; junction bases outside the gene matches: 5. Germline lookup yields CDR1 SGHRS and CDR2 YFSETQ. This CDR3 reads CASKGTSRDTQYF. The CDR3, as DNA: TGCGCCAGCAAGGGGACTAGTCGAGATACGCAGTATTTT.

J is TRBJ2-5 and V is TRBV10-3; D is undetermined. The CDR3 has 11 residues. In germline, CDR1 is ENHRY, CDR2 SYGVKD. Trimming stripped 0 bases from V and 5 bases from J, with 1 base between. The CDR3 DNA follows: TGTGCCATCAGTGAGTCGGAGACCCAGTACTTC. Amino acids: CAISESETQYF.